Listed below are T cell receptor beta chains from one sample, sequenced in a study of Graves' ophthalmopathy and Graves' hyperthyroidism. TCRdb reanalysed the multiplex PCR reads using MiXCR and keeps one entry per CDR3 protein. The sample yields 600,000 to 700,000 distinct CDR3 sequences, roughly two fifths seen once. Sequenced: peripheral blood. Source of these receptors: an adult man with Graves' ophthalmopathy. Both conserved end residues are part of each CDR3. Fields, in order: V gene, clone size, D gene, J gene, CDR3 DNA, CDR3 protein. A D gene is named only where the DNA matches it firmly. A row's size may be missing; if present it is once, few, many or a size class.

TRBV2	few	.	TRBJ1-2	TGTGCCAGCCAGGACGGAGGCCGACCCCTTGTATATGGCTACACCTTC	CASQDGGRPLVYGYTF
TRBV5-6	.	TRBD1	TRBJ2-2	TGTGCCAGCAGCGACAGGGGGCTACCCGGGGAGCTGTTTTTT	CASSDRGLPGELFF
TRBV19	many	.	TRBJ2-5	TGTGCCACCAGTAACGGGGCAGGGGAGACCCAGTACTTC	CATSNGAGETQYF
TRBV2	many	.	TRBJ2-2	TGTGCCAGCAGTGAAACAGGGAACACCGGGGAGCTGTTTTTT	CASSETGNTGELFF
TRBV5-1	.	.	TRBJ2-5	TGCGCCAGCAGCTTGTTCAACAGGGAGGAGACCCAGTACTTC	CASSLFNREETQYF
TRBV29-1	many	.	TRBJ1-2	TGCAGCGTCCCCAGCGACGGTCAGGCTCTTAACTATGGCTACACCTTC	CSVPSDGQALNYGYTF
TRBV10-3	.	.	TRBJ2-7	TGTGCCAGCAGTCGCCTCGGGACTGGAGCCTACGAGCAGTACTTC	CASSRLGTGAYEQYF
TRBV20-1	many	TRBD2	TRBJ2-7	TGCAGTGCTAGGGCGAGCGGGAGCTACGAGCAGTACTTC	CSARASGSYEQYF
TRBV5-8	.	.	TRBJ1-4	TGTGCCAGCAGCTTGGTCCAGGGAGCTAATGAAAAACTGTTTTTT	CASSLVQGANEKLFF
TRBV10-3	once	.	TRBJ1-4	TGTGCCAGCAGTGAACGGGGGACTGAAAAACTGTTTTTT	CASSERGTEKLFF
TRBV12-3/TRBV12-4	.	.	TRBJ2-5	TGTGCCAGCAGTTCATCAGGGGTCCGGGAGACCCAGTACTTC	CASSSSGVRETQYF
TRBV12-3/TRBV12-4	.	TRBD2	TRBJ2-7	TGTGCCAGCAGTTTAGCGCTACTAGCGACCTACGAGCAGTACTTC	CASSLALLATYEQYF
TRBV2	.	.	TRBJ1-3	TGTGCCAGCTTAGGAGGGACCTACTCTGGAAACACCATATATTTT	CASLGGTYSGNTIYF
TRBV29-1	.	TRBD1	TRBJ2-5	TGCAGCTTCTGGACAGGTGGGGAGACCCAGTACTTC	CSFWTGGETQYF
TRBV25-1	.	.	TRBJ1-3	TGTGCCAGCAGCGTCGGGACATCAAACACCATATATTTT	CASSVGTSNTIYF
TRBV7-9	few	.	TRBJ2-5	TGCGCCAGCAGCCAGGGGCAGGGGCCCTTCCAAGAGACCCAGTACTTC	CASSQGQGPFQETQYF
TRBV9	many	TRBD2	TRBJ2-7	TGTGCCAGCAGCGTAGGGACTAGCGGAACAGAGTACGAGCAGTACTTC	CASSVGTSGTEYEQYF
TRBV5-4	.	.	TRBJ2-7	TGCGCCAGCAGCCAAGAGGGTCAGGGGGGAGCCTCGTACGAGCAGTACTTC	CASSQEGQGGASYEQYF
TRBV29-1	.	.	TRBJ2-6	TGCAGCGTAAGACACGGGGCCAACGTCCTGACTTTC	CSVRHGANVLTF
TRBV6-6	.	.	TRBJ2-7	TGTGCCAGCAGTTATGGCGGGGACTCCTACGAGCAGTACTTC	CASSYGGDSYEQYF
TRBV30	few	.	TRBJ1-4	TGTGCCTGGAGTGGAGTGGAAAATGAAAAACTGTTTTTT	CAWSGVENEKLFF
TRBV12-3/TRBV12-4	many	.	TRBJ1-3	TGTGCCGTACTTGGCAGGAGCTCTGGAAACACCATATATTTT	CAVLGRSSGNTIYF
TRBV20-1	few	.	TRBJ2-7	TGCAGTGCTAGTCCGTTTCGGGCGGGCCGGTACGAGCAGTACTTC	CSASPFRAGRYEQYF
TRBV19	many	TRBD1	TRBJ1-2	TGTGCCAGTCGACAGGGGCAGGGCTACACCTTC	CASRQGQGYTF
TRBV7-8	few	.	TRBJ1-1	TGTGCCAGCCCCGCAGGGATGAACACTGAAGCTTTCTTT	CASPAGMNTEAFF
TRBV5-5	few	.	TRBJ1-3	TGTGCCAGCAGCTTTAAGCCGGTTGGAAGCTCTGGAAACACCATATATTTT	CASSFKPVGSSGNTIYF
TRBV2	once	.	TRBJ2-1	TGTGCCAGCACCCAAGGCGGCAATGAGCAGTTCTTC	CASTQGGNEQFF
TRBV7-9	many	.	TRBJ2-2	TGTGCCAGCAGCTCGGGAGCGGAAAACACCGGGGAGCTGTTTTTT	CASSSGAENTGELFF
TRBV4-1	.	.	TRBJ2-7	TGCGCCAGCAGCCAAGCACTACAGGCTTCCTACGAGCAGTACTTC	CASSQALQASYEQYF
TRBV4-2	.	.	TRBJ1-3	TGTGCCAGCAGCCAAGATTTGATACGGTACTCTGGAAACACCATATATTTT	CASSQDLIRYSGNTIYF
TRBV7-2	many	.	TRBJ1-4	TGTGCCAGCAGCTTAGTCGTCCAGGTTGGAGAAAAACTGTTTTTT	CASSLVVQVGEKLFF
TRBV14	many	TRBD2	TRBJ2-7	TGTGCCAGCAGCCTGTCGGGGGGTGCCGAGCAGTACTTC	CASSLSGGAEQYF
TRBV10-3	few	.	TRBJ2-6	TGTGCCAGCCGACGTGGCGGGGCCTCCTCTGGGGCCAACGTCCTGACTTTC	CASRRGGASSGANVLTF
TRBV10-3	few	TRBD1	TRBJ2-7	TGTGCCAGCCTAACAGGGGAAAGCTCCTACGAGCAGTACTTC	CASLTGESSYEQYF
TRBV7-9	many	.	TRBJ1-2	TGTGCCAGCAGCCGGCGGTTAAACTATGGCTACACCTTC	CASSRRLNYGYTF
TRBV7-9	.	TRBD2	TRBJ2-7	TGTGCCAGCAGCCCAGCGGGGGCAGCAGTCTACGAGCAGTACTTC	CASSPAGAAVYEQYF
TRBV7-9	many	TRBD1	TRBJ1-4	TGTGCCAGCAGCTTCACAGGGGGCCCTAATGAAAAACTGTTTTTT	CASSFTGGPNEKLFF
TRBV7-9	many	TRBD1	TRBJ1-2	TGTGCCAGCAGTAATTGGACAGGGAGTTCTGGCTACACCTTC	CASSNWTGSSGYTF
TRBV19	.	.	TRBJ1-1	TGTGCCAGTAGCATGAACCCAGAGGTGGAAGCTTTCTTT	CASSMNPEVEAFF
TRBV7-9	few	TRBD2	TRBJ2-5	TGTGCCAGCAGCTTCGATGTTTGGGGACTAGCGGGAGGGCCGAGGGAGACCCAGTACTTC	CASSFDVWGLAGGPRETQYF
TRBV7-8	many	TRBD1	TRBJ1-1	TGTGCCAGCAGCTTAGCGCTCGGGACAGACATGAACACTGAAGCTTTCTTT	CASSLALGTDMNTEAFF
TRBV11-2	few	TRBD1	TRBJ2-7	TGTGCCAGCAGCTTAGCCGATTCCGGGACAGGGGTGTCCTACGAGCAGTACTTC	CASSLADSGTGVSYEQYF
TRBV5-1	many	.	TRBJ1-5	TGCGCCAGCAGCCTAGACAGTTTCAATCAGCCCCAGCATTTT	CASSLDSFNQPQHF
TRBV3-1	.	.	TRBJ1-6	TGTGCCAGCAGCCAAGATGGTCTAGGACGTCGTAATTCACCCCTCCACTTT	CASSQDGLGRRNSPLHF
TRBV7-3	.	TRBD2	TRBJ2-3	TGTGCCAGCAGCTTGGGCGGGGGGATCACAGATACGCAGTATTTT	CASSLGGGITDTQYF
TRBV7-3	many	.	TRBJ2-7	TGTGCCAGCAGCTTACGCCAGGGTGTCGACGAGCAGTACTTC	CASSLRQGVDEQYF
TRBV7-6	.	.	TRBJ2-7	TGTGCCAGCAGCCCCGCAGGGACTGTCTCCTACGAGCAGTACTTC	CASSPAGTVSYEQYF
TRBV7-3	many	.	TRBJ2-7	TGTGCCAGCAGCCCGAGCGGGCTTCACGAGCAGTACTTC	CASSPSGLHEQYF
TRBV7-3	once	TRBD1	TRBJ2-5	TGTGCCAGCAGCTTTTCCCGGGACAGGGGGCAAGAGACCCAGTACTTC	CASSFSRDRGQETQYF
TRBV10-3	many	.	TRBJ2-5	TGTGCCATCGGAAGGGTACAAGAGACCCAGTACTTC	CAIGRVQETQYF
TRBV7-9	.	.	TRBJ1-2	TGTGCCAGCAGCTTAGACGCAGGGAATAGTGGCTACACCTTC	CASSLDAGNSGYTF
TRBV28	few	.	TRBJ1-2	TGTGCCAGCAGTTATGCCTATGGCTACACCTTC	CASSYAYGYTF
TRBV29-1	.	.	TRBJ1-4	TGCAGCGTCTCAGGGGTTGTTAATGAAAAACTGTTTTTT	CSVSGVVNEKLFF
TRBV12-3/TRBV12-4	.	.	TRBJ2-7	TGTGCCAGCAGCACGAGCAATCGGGACTCTTCCTACGAGCAGCACTTC	CASSTSNRDSSYEQHF
TRBV9	many	.	TRBJ1-3	TGTGCCAGCAGCCCCGCCATAGGGAGCGGAAACACCATATATTTT	CASSPAIGSGNTIYF
TRBV4-2	few	.	TRBJ1-5	TGTGCCAGCAGCCAAGTAAGGCCGGACAGCGGCAATCAGCCCCAGCATTTT	CASSQVRPDSGNQPQHF
TRBV20-1	once	TRBD1	TRBJ2-7	TGCAGTGCTAGAGATCGCTTGACAGGGTATACCTACGAGCAGTACTTC	CSARDRLTGYTYEQYF
TRBV25-1	few	TRBD1	TRBJ1-4	TGTGCCAGCAGTGCTCCGGCCCCAGGGGGCAATGAAAAACTGTTTTTT	CASSAPAPGGNEKLFF
TRBV5-6	few	.	TRBJ2-7	TGTGCCAGCAGCTTGCGCCCAGACTACTACGAGCAGTACTTC	CASSLRPDYYEQYF